The 20 T cell receptor beta chains presented below share a single source sample, sequenced in a study of regulatory T cells in long-lasting Graves disease. Time point reported: newly diagnosed GD, antithyroid drugs for less than 3 months. PBMC-derived RNA was used for the TCR library. HTBI primers from iRepertoire and Arm-PCR of CDR3 regions yielded the TCR beta libraries. Via MiXCR, TCRdb re-called the multiplex PCR reads, giving one row per CDR3 protein. The sample lists hundreds of thousands of distinct CDR3 sequences, 15% to 20% occurring once. This sample was shared with a second study, whose subject was T cells in Graves' hyperthyroidism and ophthalmopathy.

The source material was peripheral blood mononuclear cells (PBMCs), sampled at new diagnosis, from a patient treated with antithyroid drugs. The receptors come from a woman in her 30s with Graves disease.

In this sample, this clonotype turned up many times. The rearrangement links TRBV10-3 to TRBJ1-1; 10 bases are a match to TRBD1. This CDR3 has 17 residues. Trimming took 10 bases from V and 0 from J; bases not matched to a gene: 14. Per the germline V gene, CDR1 is ENHRY and CDR2 is SYGVKD. The CDR3 nucleotides are TGTGCCACCGAACCTACGGGACAGGGGATAATGAACACTGAAGCTTTCTTT. Amino acids: CATEPTGQGIMNTEAFF.

The rearrangement joins TRBV7-3 to TRBJ2-2, with a tentative D call TRBD2 (5 bases). The CDR3 is made up of 16 amino acids. The germline CDR1 and CDR2 sequences are SGHTA and FQGTGA. V was cut by 3 bases and J by 5 bases, with 16 bases left in between. The CDR3 protein is CASSFRAGVGTGELFF. In DNA, the CDR3 is TGTGCCAGCAGCTTTAGGGCCGGGGTCGGGACCGGGGAGCTGTTTTTT.

Ten or more counts support this clonotype. This chain connects TRBV28 to TRBJ2-7; D is unclear. Germline V lookup: CDR1 MDHEN, CDR2 SYDVKM. The V end lost 6 bases, the J end lost 0 bases, and 9 bases lay between the germline ends. The CDR3 totals 13 residues. In DNA form, the CDR3 reads TGTGCCAGCAGGTGGGCCTCCTCCTACGAGCAGTACTTC. Translated: CASRWASSYEQYF. Using reference TRBV28 and TRBJ2-7 for the parts outside the CDR3, the full variable domain is DVKVTQSSRYLVKRTGEKVFLECVQDMDHENMFWYRQDPGLGLRLIYFSYDVKMKEKGDIPEGYSVSREKKERFSLILESASTNQTSMYLCASRWASSYEQYFGPGTRLTVT.

This clonotype was recorded many times. This chain uses TRBV10-3 with TRBJ2-5; TRBD1 aligns across 9 bases. Per germline, CDR1 ENHRY and CDR2 SYGVKD. The CDR3 has 15 residues. The V segment lost 0 bases and the J segment 5 bases; nucleotides outside the gene matches: 4. As DNA, the CDR3 is TGTGCCATCAGTGAGTCTACAGGGGGCAGGGAGACCCAGTACTTC. Translation: CAISESTGGRETQYF.

This clonotype was seen more than once but under ten times. The chain uses TRBV30 and TRBJ1-3; no reliable D call. Germline V CDR1 and CDR2: GTSNPN, SVGIG (reference sequence). The length of the CDR3 is 13 residues. V dropped 0 bases and J dropped 4 bases, with 7 bases sitting between them. The CDR3 DNA reads TGTGCCTGGAGTGTCCGCCTCGGAAACACCATATATTTT. This translates into CAWSVRLGNTIYF.

This clonotype was seen ten or more times. The chain has TRBV11-2 and TRBJ2-7; 10 bases are a match to TRBD1. Germline CDR1 SGHAT, CDR2 FQNNGV. Trimming removed 0 bases from V and 3 bases from J; junction bases left unmatched: 2. CDR3 length: 15 amino acids. CDR3 loop: CASSLDGTGVYEQYF. The CDR3 bases are TGTGCCAGCAGCTTAGACGGGACAGGGGTCTACGAGCAGTACTTC.

This clonotype was counted ten times or more. The chain uses TRBV7-2 and TRBJ2-7; possibly TRBD2 for D (6 bases). Germline V CDR1 and CDR2: SGHTA, FQGNSA. This CDR3 is 12 amino acids long. V was cut by 1 base and J by 13 bases, with 14 bases left in between. The CDR3 reads CASSLGRELPYF. CDR3 sequence (DNA): TGTGCCAGCAGCTTAGGTCGGGAGCTCCCCTACTTC.

The rearrangement links TRBV3-1 to TRBJ2-7; D gene ambiguous. From germline, CDR1 is LGHDT and CDR2 YNNKEL (reference sequence). This CDR3 comprises 13 residues. Trimming cost V 0 bases and J 2 bases, with 5 bases left between them. The DNA of the CDR3 is TGTGCCAGCAGCCAAGACTGGACCTACGAGCAGTACTTC. Protein: CASSQDWTYEQYF.

In its sample, this clonotype was seen once. At one boundary the junction diverges from the germline segment, which might be a read error. The J gene is TRBJ1-1, the V gene TRBV29-1; D not certain. The CDR3 contains 10 residues. The germline gives CDR1 SQVTM, CDR2 ANQGSEA. The CDR3 loop is CSAWNTETFF. For the CDR3, the DNA is TGCAGCGCCTGGAACACTGAAACTTTCTTT.

This rearrangement joins TRBV28 to TRBJ2-1, with D tentatively TRBD2 (6 bases). CDR3 size: 15 residues. Trimming shortened V by 6 bases and J by 5 bases, and 17 bases separated the two germline ends. The V gene's germline CDR1 is MDHEN and CDR2 SYDVKM. This CDR3 is CASRVWRGKNNEQFF. The DNA for the CDR3 is TGTGCCAGCAGGGTATGGAGGGGAAAGAACAATGAGCAGTTCTTC.

The CDR3 loop reads CASRGGGGTDTQYF. The CDR3 DNA sequence: TGCGCCAGCCGCGGTGGTGGTGGCACAGATACGCAGTATTTT. This sequence joins TRBV5-1 and TRBJ2-3; D gene uncertain. Trimming removed 7 bases from V and 1 base from J, with 13 bases in between. The CDR3 contains 14 residues. Germline V gives CDR1 SGHRS, CDR2 YFSETQ.

This clonotype was recorded at least ten times. The chain recombines TRBV28 with TRBJ1-2; TRBD1 matches at 7 bases. This CDR3 has 13 residues. CDR1 is MDHEN and CDR2 is SYDVKM in the germline V gene. With V trimmed by 10 bases and J by 4 bases, 9 bases remained unmatched. The CDR3 DNA follows: TGTGCCACTCAGGGACAGACCCTCTATGGCTACACCTTC. Its protein is CATQGQTLYGYTF.

The chain has TRBV19 and TRBJ1-2, with TRBD1 as a possible D gene (5 bases). V was clipped by 5 bases and J by 8 bases, with 21 bases between them. Germline V CDR1 and CDR2: LNHDA, SQIVND (reference sequence). The CDR3 has 15 amino acids. CDR3 sequence (DNA): TGTGCCAGTAGTCGCCAGATTGGGGCCCCGAGGGGCTACACCTTC. Amino acid sequence: CASSRQIGAPRGYTF.

This clonotype was seen repeatedly, ten times or more. This chain uses TRBV28 with TRBJ1-1, with D possibly matching TRBD1 (6 bases). CDR3 length: 16 residues. V lost 3 bases, J lost 0 bases, and 14 bases lay in between. The germline gives CDR1 MDHEN, CDR2 SYDVKM. The CDR3: CASSLEGGTMNTEAFF. The CDR3 DNA is TGTGCCAGCAGTTTGGAAGGGGGGACGATGAACACTGAAGCTTTCTTT.

The table lists this clonotype with a few counts. The gene calls are TRBV6-1 and TRBJ2-7, with TRBD2 identical over 8 bases. This CDR3 is built from 11 residues. CDR1 and CDR2 (germline): MNHNS, SASEGT. The junction had 6 bases not matched to a gene; V was cut back by 5 bases and J by 12 bases. In DNA form, the CDR3 reads TGTGCCAGCAGTACTAGCGGCTCCCCGTACTTC. Its protein product is CASSTSGSPYF.

Many counts were recorded for this clonotype. The V gene is TRBV28, the J gene TRBJ1-1; no reliable D call. The germline CDR1 and CDR2 sequences are MDHEN and SYDVKM. The CDR3 contains 14 residues. The V and J ends lost 8 bases and 2 bases respectively, with 15 bases between them. Here the CDR3 reads CASLSHPGNTEAFF. The CDR3 DNA follows: TGTGCCAGCTTGTCCCATCCGGGAAACACTGAAGCTTTCTTT.

This clonotype was observed many times. The CDR3 protein is CASSPGHSNQPQHF. In DNA, the CDR3 is TGTGCCAGCTCCCCGGGACACAGCAATCAGCCCCAGCATTTT. The V gene is TRBV18, the J gene TRBJ1-5, with a possible D match to TRBD1 (6 bases). Trimming stripped 6 bases from V and 1 base from J, with 10 bases between. This CDR3 has 14 residues. Germline V gene data show CDR1 as KGHSH and CDR2 as LQKENI.

This sequence joins TRBV6-1 and TRBJ1-2; 10 bases fit TRBD1. V lost 6 bases and J lost 4; bases outside the gene matches: 2. This CDR3 spans 13 amino acids. Germline-derived CDR1 and CDR2 are MNHNS and SASEGT. The CDR3 coding sequence is TGTGCCAGCAGGACAGGGGGCGGCTATGGCTACACCTTC. Residues: CASRTGGGYGYTF.

This clonotype was observed a handful of times. The rearrangement uses TRBV10-3 and TRBJ2-7; perhaps TRBD1 as D (6 bases). Trimming left V 6 bases short and J 4 bases short, with 13 bases between. This CDR3 is built from 13 residues. Germline V lookup: CDR1 ENHRY, CDR2 SYGVKD. CDR3 region: CAISARGGYEQYF. The CDR3 nucleotides are TGTGCCATCAGCGCCAGGGGTGGGTACGAGCAGTACTTC.

This clonotype was found many times. The chain carries TRBV30 and TRBJ2-7; D is possibly TRBD2 (5 bases). This CDR3 contains 13 residues. CDR1 is GTSNPN, CDR2 SVGIG, per germline (reference sequence). Trimming shortened V by 0 bases and J by 3 bases, and 9 bases separated the two germline ends. Here the CDR3 DNA reads TGTGCCTGGAGTGTCGAGGGCGGCTACGAGCAGTACTTC. Protein sequence: CAWSVEGGYEQYF.